Below are 10 T cell receptor beta chains sequenced from a single sample in a study of cytotoxic CD8 clonotypes in ibrutinib-treated CLL. The repertoire was sequenced with immunoSEQ multiplex PCR; TCRdb's copy has only in-frame clones and lacks some. The sample includes about 4,500 clones, around 83% of them seen just once. This specimen was PBMCs, taken before ibrutinib treatment. The receptors originated from a human donor with chronic lymphocytic leukemia.

The chain combines TRBV27 with TRBJ1-5; D unclear. V lost 6 bases, J lost 6 bases, and 12 bases lay in between. The CDR3 has 13 residues. Looked up from germline, CDR1 is MNHEY and CDR2 is SMNVEV (reference sequence). CDR3 sequence (DNA): TGTGCCAGCAGCCTATCGTGGGGTCAGCCCCAGCATTTT. Amino acids: CASSLSWGQPQHF.

The CDR3 here is CASSPGGGAINEQFF. The CDR3 bases are TGTGCCAGCAGCCCCGGCGGTGGCGCCATTAATGAGCAGTTCTTC. The J gene is TRBJ2-7, the V gene TRBV9; D ambiguous. The last part of the DNA fits TRBJ2-1 better; the J call may be wrong. Germline CDR1 and CDR2: SGDLS and YYNGEE. This CDR3 contains 15 residues.

The chain has TRBV7-6 and TRBJ2-1, with TRBD2 matching 9 bases. V was pared by 5 bases and J by 4 bases, with 12 bases of the junction left unmatched. The CDR3 spans 17 residues. The V gene's germline CDR1 is SGHVS and CDR2 FNYEAQ. The DNA for the CDR3 is TGTGCCAGCAGCCTTAGCGGGGGTAGCGGGAGTTACAATGAGCAGTTCTTC. Encoded protein: CASSLSGGSGSYNEQFF.

The J gene is TRBJ1-5, the V gene TRBV5-3; TRBD1 might be the D (5 bases). TRBV5-3 falls under the ORF class, with uncertain function. Trimming cost V 4 bases and J 2 bases, with 25 bases left between them. This CDR3 spans 19 amino acids. This CDR3 reads CARSPVNNLGVEGNQPQHF. CDR3 DNA: TGTGCCAGAAGCCCAGTAAACAATCTAGGGGTGGAGGGCAATCAGCCCCAGCATTTT.

V and J are TRBV30 and TRBJ1-1, with 8 bases aligning to TRBD1. This CDR3 spans 13 amino acids. CDR1 GTSNPN and CDR2 SVGIG come from the germline V gene (reference sequence). Trimming removed 8 bases from V and 5 bases from J; junction bases left unmatched: 10. The CDR3 protein is CAGRQGPGTEAFF. CDR3 DNA sequence: TGTGCCGGTCGACAGGGGCCAGGAACTGAAGCTTTCTTT.

This chain uses TRBV5-4 with TRBJ2-2; a weak D match, TRBD1 (6 bases). The CDR3 extends over 14 amino acids. V shed 1 base and J shed 4 bases, with 8 bases lying between them. The germline V gene encodes CDR1 SGHNT and CDR2 YYREEE (reference sequence). The CDR3, as DNA: TGTGCCAGCAGCTTGCAGGGGAGCACCGGGGAGCTGTTTTTT. Translated: CASSLQGSTGELFF.

This sequence joins TRBV2 and TRBJ2-1; 12 positions match TRBD2. This CDR3 region has 15 residues. With V trimmed by 6 bases and J by 8 bases, 8 bases remained unmatched. Germline V gene sequence: CDR1 SNHLY, CDR2 FYNNEI. CDR3 sequence: CASRVTSGSSYEQFF. CDR3 DNA: TGTGCCAGCAGGGTGACTAGCGGGAGTAGTTATGAGCAGTTCTTC.

This rearrangement joins TRBV9 to TRBJ2-5, with D unresolved. The CDR3 contains 16 residues. Germline lookup yields CDR1 SGDLS and CDR2 YYNGEE. V was cut by 0 bases and J by 4 bases, with 16 bases left in between. CDR3 sequence reads: CASSVGDRLYIETQYF. The CDR3 DNA sequence: TGTGCCAGCAGCGTAGGAGATCGACTGTATATAGAGACCCAGTACTTC.

V and J are TRBV5-3 and TRBJ2-3; D may be TRBD1 or TRBD2 (5 bases each). TRBV5-3 is treated as an ORF (open reading frame) with a function not yet certain. The CDR3 has 15 amino acids. The germline V and J ends were trimmed by 10 bases and 2 bases, with 20 bases remaining between them. The CDR3 coding sequence is TGTGCCGGCGCGTTCAGGGAGCGGATCACAGATACGCAGTATTTT. Translated, it gives CAGAFRERITDTQYF.

The chain couples TRBV30 to TRBJ1-5; unclear D gene. V was cut by 2 bases and J by 5 bases, with 10 bases left in between. This CDR3 region has 13 residues. The germline CDR1 and CDR2 sequences are GTSNPN and SVGIG (reference sequence). CDR3 nucleotide sequence: TGTGCCTGGAGTTTTGCCCCGGATCAGCCCCAGCATTTT. Protein product: CAWSFAPDQPQHF.